Each of the 20 T cell receptor beta chains below was sequenced from the same sample in a study of CD8+ T cells in alopecia areata. As for treatment: oral pan-JAK inhibitor, 5-10 mg twice daily. Once RNA had been extracted, it was reverse transcribed into cDNA to act as the sequencing template. The table came from immunoSEQ multiplex PCR; TCRdb's copy has only in-frame clones and leaves some out. The sample lists roughly 180,000 clones; approximately 53% were seen once. This specimen consisted of CD8+ T cells sorted from blood, obtained at week 24, from a patient treated with tofacitinib. The receptors stem from a human donor with alopecia areata.

The chain couples TRBV6-5 to TRBJ1-2; D is perhaps TRBD1 (6 bases). Trimming stripped 2 bases from V and 5 bases from J, with 12 bases between. Germline values: CDR1 MNHEY, CDR2 SVGAGI. The length of the CDR3 is 14 residues. In DNA, the CDR3 is TGTGCCAGCAGTTACGGCAGGACAGAGTATGGCTACACCTTC. This codes for CASSYGRTEYGYTF.

J is TRBJ2-3 and V is TRBV30; TRBD1 agrees at 7 bases. Trimming removed 3 bases from V and 5 bases from J; junction bases left unmatched: 8. This CDR3 has 14 amino acids. Germline lookup yields CDR1 GTSNPN and CDR2 SVGIG (reference sequence). The CDR3 region is CAWSDRARGDTQYF. CDR3 nucleotide sequence: TGTGCCTGGAGCGACAGGGCCCGTGGAGATACGCAGTATTTT.

The chain recombines TRBV7-9 with TRBJ2-3; 8 bases are shared with TRBD2. The germline CDR1 and CDR2 sequences are SEHNR and FQNEAQ (reference sequence). Trimming cost V 10 bases and J 4 bases; bases outside gene matches: 10. CDR3 size: 14 residues. CDR3 DNA: TGTGCCACCCTGTTTAGCGGGATCTCAGATACGCAGTATTTT. It yields the protein CATLFSGISDTQYF.

The V call is TRBV11-3, the J call TRBJ2-7; 8 bases align to TRBD1. CDR3 length: 13 residues. V lost 6 bases to trimming and J lost 4 bases; unmatched junction nucleotides: 5. The germline V gene has CDR1 SGHNT and CDR2 YENEEA. The CDR3 reads CASSDRGAYEQYF. CDR3 nucleotide sequence: TGTGCCAGCAGTGACAGGGGTGCGTACGAGCAGTACTTC.

The table lists this clone with a count of one. J is TRBJ2-1 and V is TRBV7-8, with D possibly matching TRBD2 (6 bases). Germline lookup yields CDR1 SGHVS and CDR2 FQNEAQ. This CDR3 has 14 amino acids. V was trimmed by 1 base and J by 9 bases, leaving 13 bases between them. CDR3 nucleotide sequence: TGTGCCAGCAGCTTAGGTTCGACTAGTCGTGAGCAGTTCTTC. The encoded protein is CASSLGSTSREQFF.

The chain uses TRBV30 and TRBJ1-2, with D maybe TRBD1 (5 bases). CDR3 size: 11 residues. Germline CDR1 reads GTSNPN; CDR2 reads SVGIG (reference sequence). Between the trimmed V and J ends, which lost 5 bases and 4 bases, there was a span of 8 bases. This CDR3 reads CAWRGLYGYTF. DNA of the CDR3: TGTGCCTGGCGGGGCCTCTATGGCTACACCTTC.

This clone was counted between two and nine times. The genes are TRBV4-3 and TRBJ2-2; 8 bases map to TRBD2. The CDR3 sequence is 17 residues long. V was clipped by 0 bases and J by 1 base; unmatched bases: 4. Germline CDR1 is LGHNA and CDR2 is YSLEER. In DNA form, the CDR3 reads TGCGCCAGCAGCCAAGAAGACGGGGGGGTGAACACCGGGGAGCTGTTTTTT. This codes for CASSQEDGGVNTGELFF.

The chain uses TRBV13 and TRBJ2-2; TRBD2 agrees at 7 bases. The V gene's germline CDR1 is PRHDT and CDR2 FYEKMQ (reference sequence). This CDR3 is built from 16 residues. The J segment lost 2 bases and the V segment lost 6 bases, leaving 9 bases of the junction unmatched. CDR3 coding DNA: TGTGCCAGCAGTCGCCTCGGGGGGACCAACACCGGGGAGCTGTTTTTT. It yields the protein CASSRLGGTNTGELFF.

This clone has a handful of counts. The chain joins TRBV23-1 to TRBJ2-5, with D possibly called TRBD1 or TRBD2 (6 bases each). TRBV23-1 is reported as an ORF; its role is uncertain. This CDR3 is 13 amino acids long. The ends were cut back, 11 bases at V and 5 bases at J, with 18 bases in the middle. The CDR3 sequence: CAWISGAGETQYF. The DNA for the CDR3 is TGCGCCTGGATATCAGGGGCGGGGGAGACCCAGTACTTC.

The rearrangement links TRBV9 to TRBJ2-2; 8 bases are shared with TRBD1. This CDR3 is 17 amino acids long. V lost 0 bases and J lost 3; bases outside the gene matches: 7. Germline CDR1 SGDLS, CDR2 YYNGEE. The CDR3 sequence: CASSVAYGQGYTGELFF. DNA of the CDR3: TGTGCCAGCAGCGTAGCCTACGGACAGGGATACACCGGGGAGCTGTTTTTT.

The genes are TRBV25-1 and TRBJ2-3; D remains unclear. CDR1 and CDR2 (germline): MGHDK, SYGVNS. This CDR3 contains 12 residues. The V gene lost 2 bases and the J gene lost 4 bases, with 4 bases spanning the gap. CDR3 nucleotide sequence: TGTGCCAGCAGTGAAGGAGCAGATACGCAGTATTTT. This gives the protein CASSEGADTQYF.

The chain links TRBV15 to TRBJ1-1; D gene uncertain. This CDR3 is built from 13 residues. Trimming pared 4 bases from V and 1 base from J, leaving 7 bases between. The germline gives CDR1 LNHNV, CDR2 YYDKDF (reference sequence). CDR3 amino acids: CATSMGRNTEAFF. The CDR3 DNA is TGTGCCACCAGCATGGGTCGGAACACTGAAGCTTTCTTT.

This rearrangement joins TRBV5-1 to TRBJ1-2; 7 bases are shared with TRBD1. Germline V gene lookup returns CDR1 SGHRS and CDR2 YFSETQ. Losses at the gene ends were 4 bases for V and 4 bases for J; bases not matched to a gene: 10. The CDR3 is 15 amino acids. The CDR3, as DNA: TGCGCCAGCAGCCCGAACTCTGGGACAGTCTATGGCTACACCTTC. It encodes CASSPNSGTVYGYTF.

This clone was counted only a few times. The chain employs TRBV5-1 and TRBJ1-1, with 9 nucleotides matching TRBD1. The germline CDR1 and CDR2 sequences are SGHRS and YFSETQ. With 2 bases clipped from V and 4 bases from J, the junction kept 12 bases outside the gene matches. This CDR3 has 17 residues. The CDR3 spells CASSFRLGQGIITEAFF. CDR3 sequence (DNA): TGCGCCAGCAGCTTTCGTTTGGGACAGGGAATTATCACTGAAGCTTTCTTT. The full variable domain, with the rest looked up from reference TRBV5-1 and TRBJ1-1, is KAGVTQTPRYLIKTRGQQVTLSCSPISGHRSVSWYQQTPGQGLQFLFEYFSETQRNKGNFPGRFSGRQFSNSRSEMNVSTLELGDSALYLCASSFRLGQGIITEAFFGQGTRLTVV.

The V and J genes are TRBV13 and TRBJ1-5, with D unresolved. Trimming pared 5 bases from V and 5 bases from J, leaving 7 bases between. Germline CDR1 is PRHDT and CDR2 is FYEKMQ (reference sequence). The CDR3 is 12 amino acids. CDR3: CASSVRDQPQHF. The CDR3 coding sequence is TGTGCCAGCAGCGTAAGGGATCAGCCCCAGCATTTT.

The J gene is TRBJ2-7, the V gene TRBV29-1, with TRBD1 matching over 7 bases. Germline V lookup: CDR1 SQVTM, CDR2 ANQGSEA. The ends lost 6 bases at V and 4 bases at J; junction bases unmatched: 15. The CDR3 length is 15 residues. The CDR3 region is CSVLGQVGGRYEQYF. The CDR3 bases are TGCAGCGTCCTCGGACAGGTCGGAGGTCGTTACGAGCAGTACTTC.

In its sample, this clone was seen a few times. J is TRBJ1-1 and V is TRBV19; D is ambiguous. Trimming left V 5 bases short and J 1 base short, with 5 bases between. Germline values: CDR1 LNHDA, CDR2 SQIVND (reference sequence). The CDR3 loop spans 12 amino acids. The CDR3 region has the DNA TGTGCCAGTAGTTACAGGAACACTGAAGCTTTCTTT. Its protein product is CASSYRNTEAFF.

This clone was observed a few times. V gene TRBV13 combines with J gene TRBJ1-5; D perhaps matches TRBD1 (6 bases). The CDR3 is 15 residues long. Germline V lookup: CDR1 PRHDT, CDR2 FYEKMQ (reference sequence). V was pared by 5 bases and J by 5 bases, with 16 bases between. This CDR3 is CASSNPRGADQPQHF. In DNA form, the CDR3 reads TGTGCCAGCAGCAATCCTAGGGGGGCGGATCAGCCCCAGCATTTT.

The chain carries TRBV13 and TRBJ2-7; TRBD2 aligns across 11 bases. The germline CDR1 and CDR2 sequences are PRHDT and FYEKMQ (reference sequence). With V trimmed by 2 bases and J by 4 bases, 1 base remained unmatched. CDR3 size: 14 residues. This CDR3 reads CASSLTSGGYEQYF. CDR3 DNA sequence: TGTGCCAGCAGCTTAACTAGCGGGGGATACGAGCAGTACTTC.

The chain carries TRBV4-3 and TRBJ1-1; unclear D gene. Trimming took off 0 bases at V and 5 bases at J, with 13 bases between the two ends. CDR3 length equals 15 residues. The germline gives CDR1 LGHNA, CDR2 YSLEER. The CDR3 DNA reads TGCGCCAGCAGCCAAGATTTGGCACAACCTACTGAAGCTTTCTTT. Translating gives CASSQDLAQPTEAFF.